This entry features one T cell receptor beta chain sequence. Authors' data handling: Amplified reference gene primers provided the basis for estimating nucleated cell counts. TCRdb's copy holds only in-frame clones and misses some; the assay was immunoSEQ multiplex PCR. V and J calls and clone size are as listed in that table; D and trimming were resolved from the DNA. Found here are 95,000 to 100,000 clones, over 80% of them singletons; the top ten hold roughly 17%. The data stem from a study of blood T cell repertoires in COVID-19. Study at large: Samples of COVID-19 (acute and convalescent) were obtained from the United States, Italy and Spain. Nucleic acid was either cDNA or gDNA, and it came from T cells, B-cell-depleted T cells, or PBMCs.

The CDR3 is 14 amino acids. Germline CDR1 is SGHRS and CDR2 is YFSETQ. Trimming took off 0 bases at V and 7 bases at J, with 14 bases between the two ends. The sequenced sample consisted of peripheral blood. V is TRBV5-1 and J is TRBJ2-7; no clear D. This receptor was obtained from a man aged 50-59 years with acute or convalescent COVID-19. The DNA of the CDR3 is TGCGCCAGCAGCTTGGAGCCTACTTCCAAGGAGCAGTACTTC. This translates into CASSLEPTSKEQYF.